Shown below are 16 T cell receptor beta chains from a single sample sequenced in a study of blood T cell repertoires in COVID-19. TCRdb's copy holds only in-frame clones and misses some; the assay was immunoSEQ multiplex PCR. The sample lists more than 95,000 clones, roughly 90% occurring once. The sequencing sample was made of peripheral blood. The receptors originated from a human donor in a cohort sampled during active COVID-19.

This chain joins TRBV10-2 and TRBJ2-1; TRBD2 matches 9 bases. The junction had 8 bases not matched to a gene; V was cut back by 4 bases and J by 4 bases. The CDR3 contains 16 residues. Germline CDR1 reads WSHSY; CDR2 reads SAAADI. CDR3 amino acids: CASSGGGLALYNEQFF. The CDR3 DNA is TGCGCCAGCAGTGGGGGAGGACTAGCGCTATACAATGAGCAGTTCTTC.

This clone turned up a few times. The V and J genes are TRBV7-2 and TRBJ2-7; 8 bases line up with TRBD1. Germline CDR1 SGHTA, CDR2 FQGNSA. With 4 bases clipped from V and 0 bases from J, the junction kept 2 bases outside the gene matches. The CDR3 is 14 residues long. The CDR3 nucleotides are TGTGCCAGCAGCTCCGGGACAGGCTCCTACGAGCAGTACTTC. This sequence encodes CASSSGTGSYEQYF.

This chain joins TRBV24-1 and TRBJ2-1, with D possibly matching TRBD2 (5 bases). The V and J ends lost 0 bases and 2 bases respectively, with 10 bases between them. The CDR3 length is 16 residues. Germline V lookup: CDR1 KGHDR, CDR2 SFDVKD. As DNA, the CDR3 is TGTGCCACCAGTGATTTGAACAGCGGACCCTACAATGAGCAGTTCTTC. Residues: CATSDLNSGPYNEQFF.

The chain combines TRBV28 with TRBJ2-5; TRBD1 aligns across 7 bases. V lost 6 bases to trimming and J lost 1 base; unmatched junction nucleotides: 8. From germline, CDR1 is MDHEN and CDR2 SYDVKM. This CDR3 spans 15 amino acids. The CDR3 reads CASRGTANLQETQYF. The CDR3 bases are TGTGCCAGCAGAGGGACAGCCAACCTCCAAGAGACCCAGTACTTC.

This clone was counted a single time. This chain connects TRBV3-1 (or the pseudogene TRBV3-2) to TRBJ2-3, with TRBD2 as a possible D gene (5 bases). CDR3 length: 15 residues. V was cut by 2 bases and J by 6 bases, with 15 bases left in between. Germline V gives CDR1 LGHDT, CDR2 YNNKEL (reference sequence). CDR3 loop: CASSQLGSRGDTQYF. The DNA for the CDR3 is TGTGCCAGCAGCCAATTAGGTTCCCGCGGGGATACGCAGTATTTT.

V gene TRBV24-1 combines with J gene TRBJ2-3, with 10 bases aligning to TRBD1. Germline CDR1 KGHDR, CDR2 SFDVKD. The junction had 2 bases not matched to a gene; V was cut back by 3 bases and J by 3 bases. The CDR3 loop spans 15 amino acids. In DNA form, the CDR3 reads TGTGCCACCAGTGATCAGGGACAGGGGACAGATACGCAGTATTTT. This encodes CATSDQGQGTDTQYF.

In this sample, this clone turned up a few times. This chain uses TRBV4-2 with TRBJ2-2; TRBD2 agrees at 7 bases. CDR3 length: 19 residues. V was clipped by 4 bases and J by 4 bases; unmatched bases: 18. The V gene's germline CDR1 is LGHNA and CDR2 YNFKEQ. The CDR3 loop is CASSRRLGGGTVVTGELFF. The CDR3 DNA reads TGTGCCAGCAGCCGTCGTTTGGGGGGAGGGACTGTAGTCACCGGGGAGCTGTTTTTT.

The chain joins TRBV30 to TRBJ1-1, with a tentative D call TRBD1 (5 bases). There are 14 residues in the CDR3. Trimming took 8 bases from V and 4 from J, leaving 20 bases between them. Germline-derived CDR1 and CDR2 are GTSNPN and SVGIG (reference sequence). DNA for the CDR3: TGTGCCGGGGCACCAGGGCGCGGCGGCACTGAAGCTTTCTTT. It codes for CAGAPGRGGTEAFF.

The chain has TRBV25-1 and TRBJ2-7; tentatively, D is TRBD2 (6 bases). V gave up 10 bases and J gave up 4 bases, with 14 bases separating them. The germline CDR1 and CDR2 sequences are MGHDK and SYGVNS. The CDR3 consists of 12 residues. The DNA for the CDR3 is TGTGCCATCCCCCCGGGAGCTTACGAGCAGTACTTC. Its protein product is CAIPPGAYEQYF.

The gene calls are TRBV5-1 and TRBJ1-1; D unclear. In germline, CDR1 is SGHRS, CDR2 YFSETQ. The V gene lost 0 bases and the J gene lost 10 bases, with 19 bases spanning the gap. The CDR3 has 15 residues. CDR3 nucleotide sequence: TGCGCCAGCAGCTTGGGGGTGCTAGGCGGATTCACAGCTTTCTTT. This codes for CASSLGVLGGFTAFF.

The chain joins TRBV4-1 to TRBJ1-6; D possibly corresponds to TRBD1 (6 bases). The CDR3 runs 18 residues. Germline CDR1 is MGHRA and CDR2 is YSYEKL. Trimming took off 3 bases at V and 4 bases at J, with 19 bases between the two ends. CDR3 in amino acids: CASSQFHSGVFYNSPLHF. DNA of the CDR3: TGCGCCAGCAGCCAGTTTCATTCAGGGGTTTTTTATAATTCACCCCTCCACTTT.

In DNA form, the CDR3 reads TGTGCCAGCAGCCAAGGTCAGGGCCGACTCTATGGCTACACCTTC. The encoded protein is CASSQGQGRLYGYTF. J is TRBJ1-2 and V is TRBV3-1 (or the pseudogene TRBV3-2); TRBD1 is a possible D gene (5 bases). CDR3 length: 15 residues. Germline CDR1 is LGHDT and CDR2 is YNNKEL (reference sequence). Trimming cost V 1 base and J 4 bases, with 13 bases left between them.

This chain connects TRBV19 to TRBJ2-1, with 9 positions matching TRBD2. CDR3 length: 16 amino acids. Germline CDR1 is LNHDA and CDR2 is SQIVND (reference sequence). Trimming took 3 bases from V and 0 from J; bases not matched to a gene: 3. This chain's CDR3 is CASSMTSGYSYNEQFF. CDR3 sequence (DNA): TGTGCCAGTAGTATGACTAGCGGATACTCCTACAATGAGCAGTTCTTC. Drawing the rest from reference TRBV19 and TRBJ2-1, the complete variable domain is DGGITQSPKYLFRKEGQNVTLSCEQNLNHDAMYWYRQDPGQGLRLIYYSQIVNDFQKGDIAEGYSVSREKKESFPLTVTSAQKNPTAFYLCASSMTSGYSYNEQFFGPGTRLTVL.

J is TRBJ2-1 and V is TRBV4-3; possibly TRBD2 for D (6 bases). The germline gives CDR1 LGHNA, CDR2 YSLEER. CDR3 size: 14 residues. V lost 4 bases to trimming and J lost 8 bases, with 15 bases between them. The CDR3 reads CASSLHGSSDEQFF. CDR3 sequence (DNA): TGCGCCAGCAGCCTCCACGGGAGTAGCGATGAGCAGTTCTTC.

The gene calls are TRBV10-3 and TRBJ1-1, with D hard to call. The CDR3 sequence is 17 residues long. Trimming stripped 3 bases from V and 1 base from J, with 18 bases between. Germline-derived CDR1 and CDR2 are ENHRY and SYGVKD. CDR3 amino acids: CAISDPEEDGPNTEAFF. Here the CDR3 DNA reads TGTGCCATCAGTGACCCCGAGGAGGACGGACCGAACACTGAAGCTTTCTTT.

This clone was detected ten times or more. The chain carries TRBV5-8 and TRBJ2-1; 10 nucleotides agree with TRBD2. This CDR3 comprises 15 residues. Unmatched junction bases numbered 6, after V lost 0 bases and J lost 9 bases. Germline CDR1 SGHTS, CDR2 YDEGEE. The CDR3 reads CASSLEERGGAEQFF. As DNA, the CDR3 is TGTGCCAGCAGCTTGGAAGAGCGGGGGGGCGCTGAGCAGTTCTTC.